What follows are 10 T cell receptor beta chains derived from one specimen sequenced in a study of regulatory T cells in long-lasting Graves disease. Stated time point: persistent/refractory GD, antithyroid drugs over 5 years with positive TRAb. Extracted PBMC RNA gave rise to the TCR library. Construction of the TCR beta libraries employed iRepertoire HTBI primers in conjunction with Arm-PCR of CDR3 regions. TCRdb re-called the multiplex PCR reads with MiXCR, one entry per CDR3 protein. The sample lists some 370,000 distinct CDR3 sequences, roughly 25% occurring once. The material was peripheral blood mononuclear cells (PBMCs), obtained when the disease was refractory, from a patient treated with antithyroid drugs. Source of these receptors: a woman between 40 and 55 years old with Graves disease.

This rearrangement joins TRBV7-9 to TRBJ2-2; possible D gene TRBD2, 6 bases. The CDR3 is 17 residues long. Trimming left V 5 bases short and J 0 bases short, with 16 bases between. Germline V gives CDR1 SEHNR, CDR2 FQNEAQ (reference sequence). Here the CDR3 DNA reads TGTGCCAGCAGCCTCGTCGGGGCGGGACCGAACACCGGGGAGCTGTTTTTT. Protein product: CASSLVGAGPNTGELFF.

This sequence joins TRBV27 and TRBJ2-3, with 8 bases aligning to TRBD1. The CDR3 is 15 amino acids. CDR1 and CDR2 (germline): MNHEY, SMNVEV (reference sequence). Unmatched junction bases numbered 4, after V lost 4 bases and J lost 1 base. CDR3 coding DNA: TGTGCCAGCAGTTATCAGGGGGCAGGCACAGATACGCAGTATTTT. Residues: CASSYQGAGTDTQYF.

The chain recombines TRBV12-3 or TRBV12-4 with TRBJ1-5; tentatively, D is TRBD1 (6 bases). V dropped 7 bases and J dropped 3 bases, with 16 bases sitting between them. The CDR3 runs to 15 residues. CDR3 sequence: CASNSGAGTNQPQHF. CDR3 nucleotides: TGTGCCAGCAATTCAGGGGCAGGGACCAATCAGCCCCAGCATTTT.

This clonotype was observed many times. CDR3 DNA: TGTGCCAGCAGAAAGGGTGGTGAAAAACTGTTTTTT. Translating it yields CASRKGGEKLFF. The chain joins TRBV3-1 to TRBJ1-4; D ambiguous. Looked up from germline, CDR1 is LGHDT and CDR2 is YNNKEL (reference sequence). The CDR3 extends over 12 amino acids. V lost 6 bases to trimming and J lost 7 bases, with 9 bases between them.

The sample holds many counts of this clonotype. This chain joins TRBV28 and TRBJ2-5, with TRBD2 identical over 7 bases. Germline loops: CDR1 MDHEN, CDR2 SYDVKM. Losses at the gene ends were 6 bases for V and 3 bases for J; bases not matched to a gene: 10. The CDR3 totals 15 residues. This CDR3 reads CASRSSGEGEETQYF. CDR3 bases: TGTGCCAGCAGGTCATCCGGGGAGGGCGAAGAGACCCAGTACTTC.

This clonotype was seen a few times. This chain links TRBV5-4 with TRBJ2-5; no firm D call. This CDR3 spans 15 amino acids. Germline-derived CDR1 and CDR2 are SGHNT and YYREEE (reference sequence). The V end lost 4 bases, the J end lost 5 bases, and 18 bases lay between the germline ends. Written as DNA, the CDR3 is TGTGCCAGCAGCACGCCGGGTTTTCAAGGGGAGACCCAGTACTTC. Protein product: CASSTPGFQGETQYF.

This clonotype occurred a few times. The rearrangement links TRBV20-1 to TRBJ1-1; D remains ambiguous. V was clipped by 4 bases and J by 1 base, with 10 bases between them. Germline lookup yields CDR1 DFQATT and CDR2 SNEGSKA (reference sequence). The CDR3 has 13 amino acids. CDR3 nucleotide sequence: TGCAGTGCTACCCTGGGAGGGAACACTGAAGCTTTCTTT. Translated, it gives CSATLGGNTEAFF.

Points on this clonotype: One base away lies a much larger clone, so this may be a sequencing read error. The chain recombines TRBV7-3 with TRBJ2-2, with a tentative D call TRBD2 (5 bases). The germline V gene has CDR1 SGHTA and CDR2 FQGTGA. CDR3 size: 13 residues. CDR3 region: CASSHRRTGELLF. CDR3 nucleotide sequence: TGTGCCAGCAGTCACCGACGTACCGGGGAGCTGCTTTTT.

This chain joins TRBV7-9 and TRBJ1-2, with D unclear. The germline V gene encodes CDR1 SEHNR and CDR2 FQNEAQ (reference sequence). The CDR3 is 16 residues long. V was pared by 1 base and J by 5 bases, with 17 bases between. The CDR3 region is CASSLVMKVAPYGYTF. CDR3 sequence (DNA): TGTGCCAGCAGCTTAGTAATGAAGGTAGCGCCATATGGCTACACCTTC.

The chain uses TRBV6-1 and TRBJ2-2; TRBD2 matches at 7 bases. The V gene end was trimmed by 10 bases and the J gene end by 3 bases; junction bases not matched to a gene: 11. Germline V lookup: CDR1 MNHNS, CDR2 SASEGT. This CDR3 spans 15 amino acids. This CDR3 reads CAIGPASGHTGELFF. CDR3 sequence (DNA): TGTGCCATCGGGCCGGCTAGCGGACACACCGGGGAGCTGTTTTTT.